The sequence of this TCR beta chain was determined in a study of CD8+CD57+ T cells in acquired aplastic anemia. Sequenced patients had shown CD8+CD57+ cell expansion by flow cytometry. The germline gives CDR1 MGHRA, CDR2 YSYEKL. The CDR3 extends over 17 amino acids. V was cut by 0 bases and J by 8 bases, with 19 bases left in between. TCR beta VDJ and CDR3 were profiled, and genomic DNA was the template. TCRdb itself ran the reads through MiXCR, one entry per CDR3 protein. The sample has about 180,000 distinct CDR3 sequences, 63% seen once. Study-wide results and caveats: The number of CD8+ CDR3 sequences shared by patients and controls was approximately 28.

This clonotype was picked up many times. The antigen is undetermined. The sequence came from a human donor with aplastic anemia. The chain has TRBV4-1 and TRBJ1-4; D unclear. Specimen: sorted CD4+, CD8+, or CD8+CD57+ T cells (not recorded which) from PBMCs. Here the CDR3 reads CASSQDDLSWEGEKLFF. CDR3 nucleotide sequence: TGCGCCAGCAGCCAAGACGACCTCTCTTGGGAGGGAGAAAAACTGTTTTTT.